This T cell receptor beta chain was profiled in a study of T cells in Graves' hyperthyroidism and ophthalmopathy. Regions amplified from RNA transcripts were the TCR beta CDR3 regions. HTBI primers drove first-round RT-PCR of the TCR CDR3. TCRdb fed the multiplex PCR reads into MiXCR, producing one record per CDR3 protein. The sample lists around 620,000 distinct CDR3 sequences, under 60% seen once, with 15% to 20% in the top ten. Whole-study findings and limits: By a 13 V-J model, ophthalmopathy was set apart from stable hyperthyroidism.

Turning to this clonotype: As yet, its antigen is unknown.

This CDR3 has 15 amino acids. Germline assignment: CDR1 ENHRY and CDR2 SYGVKD. V lost 0 bases and J lost 9, with 17 bases in between. The origin of this receptor is an adult woman with Graves' disease, either hyperthyroidism or ophthalmopathy (not recorded which). The genes are TRBV10-3 and TRBJ2-5; D is uncertain. The sequenced sample was peripheral blood or thyroid tissue (not recorded which). Here the CDR3 reads CAISESITNNQPQYF. The CDR3 nucleotides are TGTGCCATCAGTGAGTCAATCACTAACAATCAGCCCCAGTACTTC.